The 9 T cell receptor beta chains given below trace back to one sample, sequenced in a study of blood T cell repertoires in COVID-19. Here immunoSEQ multiplex PCR was the method, and the copy in TCRdb shows in-frame clones only, minus some. The sample shows roughly 62,000 clones, 65% to 80% of them seen only once. The sample consisted of peripheral blood. These receptors originate from a man in his 60s with acute or convalescent COVID-19.

The chain combines TRBV6-5 with TRBJ2-7, with 9 bases identical to TRBD1. The ends lost 7 bases at V and 7 bases at J; junction bases unmatched: 8. The V gene's germline CDR1 is MNHEY and CDR2 SVGAGI. This CDR3 comprises 13 residues. The DNA of the CDR3 is TGTGCCAGCACCTATGGGACAGGGCGAGAGCAGTACTTC. Translating it yields CASTYGTGREQYF.

The J gene is TRBJ2-5, the V gene TRBV15, with 9 nucleotides matching TRBD2. Trimming at V came to 1 base and at J to 4 bases, leaving 4 bases not matched to a gene. CDR1 LNHNV and CDR2 YYDKDF come from the germline V gene (reference sequence). CDR3 length: 15 residues. CDR3 nucleotide sequence: TGTGCCACCAGCAGAGTAGGAGCGGGAGGAGAGACCCAGTACTTC. The encoded protein is CATSRVGAGGETQYF.

The chain joins TRBV11-2 to TRBJ2-3; D is undetermined. The CDR3 contains 13 residues. V was pared by 0 bases and J by 6 bases, with 7 bases between. The germline gives CDR1 SGHAT, CDR2 FQNNGV. The CDR3 nucleotides are TGTGCCAGCAGCTTAGATCGAGTGGATACGCAGTATTTT. Its protein is CASSLDRVDTQYF.

The chain couples TRBV27 to TRBJ2-7; TRBD1 is a possible D gene (6 bases). The germline V gene has CDR1 MNHEY and CDR2 SMNVEV (reference sequence). This CDR3 has 11 residues. V was pared by 7 bases and J by 4 bases, with 8 bases between. CDR3: CASIGQYEQYF. The DNA of the CDR3 is TGTGCCAGCATCGGACAGTACGAGCAGTACTTC.

V usage is TRBV30 and J usage is TRBJ1-2; D not certain. The CDR3 length is 15 residues. Between the trimmed V and J ends, which lost 4 bases and 0 bases, there was a span of 15 bases. The germline CDR1 and CDR2 sequences are GTSNPN and SVGIG (reference sequence). The CDR3 loop is CAWTRSFTANYGYTF. The CDR3 DNA reads as TGTGCCTGGACCCGATCATTTACAGCTAACTATGGCTACACCTTC. Based on the CDR3 plus reference TRBV30 and TRBJ1-2, the full variable domain is SQTIHQWPATLVQPVGSPLSLECTVEGTSNPNLYWYRQAAGRGLQLLFYSVGIGQISSEVPQNLSASRPQDRQFILSSKKLLLSDSGFYLCAWTRSFTANYGYTFGSGTRLTVV.

The genes are TRBV18 and TRBJ1-6; D gene unclear. Looked up from germline, CDR1 is KGHSH and CDR2 is LQKENI. The CDR3 is 12 residues long. V lost 6 bases and J lost 7, with 7 bases in between. CDR3 DNA: TGTGCCAGCTCGGAGATAAATTCACCCCTCCACTTT. It is translated as CASSEINSPLHF.

V gene TRBV2 combines with J gene TRBJ1-3; D may be TRBD1 (6 bases). The germline V gene has CDR1 SNHLY and CDR2 FYNNEI. Trimming took off 6 bases at V and 3 bases at J, with 9 bases between the two ends. The CDR3 spans 13 residues. The CDR3, as DNA: TGTGCCAGCAGGTACAGGGATGGAAACACCATATATTTT. Translation: CASRYRDGNTIYF.

The chain employs TRBV11-2 and TRBJ2-1; the D gene is possibly TRBD1 (6 bases). The V end was cut by 5 bases, the J end by 5 bases, with 10 bases between. Germline CDR1 is SGHAT and CDR2 is FQNNGV. The CDR3 is 13 residues long. The CDR3 loop is CASSKDSNNEQFF. As DNA, the CDR3 is TGTGCCAGCAGCAAGGACAGCAACAATGAGCAGTTCTTC.

The genes are TRBV2 and TRBJ1-6; 10 nucleotides line up with TRBD1. The junction had 4 bases not matched to a gene; V was cut back by 3 bases and J by 5 bases. Germline V gives CDR1 SNHLY, CDR2 FYNNEI. The CDR3 runs 16 residues. CDR3 coding DNA: TGTGCCAGCAGTGATCCGGGACAGGGGAATAATTCACCCCTCCACTTT. It specifies CASSDPGQGNNSPLHF.